The 13 T cell receptor beta chains given below trace back to one sample, sequenced in a study of breast tumors, draining lymph nodes, adjacent tissues. The lymph nodes were axillary draining lymph nodes from breast cancer patients. TCRdb reprocessed the multiplex PCR reads with MiXCR, giving one entry per CDR3 protein. Among about 230,000 distinct CDR3 sequences listed, 32% were seen once. Material: axillary lymph node tissue. Receptors were obtained from a female donor with breast cancer. Some clones in this sample may be carry-over from other donors' samples.

This clonotype has only one observation. A much larger clonotype is one base distant, so this may be a read error. Likely a read error: the CDR3 ends without its conserved phenylalanine or tryptophan. The chain couples TRBV6-2 or TRBV6-3 to TRBJ2-7; D not resolved. Trimming removed 6 bases at V and 3 bases at J, with 12 bases between. CDR1 and CDR2 from the germline V gene are MNHEY and SVGEGT. The CDR3 is 13 residues long. The CDR3 spells CASRKGRLYEQYL. CDR3 bases: TGTGCCAGCAGAAAGGGCCGCCTCTACGAGCAGTACCTC.

This clonotype was seen more than once but under ten times. The chain recombines TRBV28 with TRBJ1-2; D unresolved. With 6 bases removed from V and 7 bases from J, the gap between germline ends came to 15 bases. Germline V lookup: CDR1 MDHEN, CDR2 SYDVKM. The CDR3 extends over 13 amino acids. CDR3 loop: CASRIPPGRGYTF. DNA for the CDR3: TGTGCCAGCAGGATCCCTCCAGGTCGTGGCTACACCTTC.

In this sample, this clonotype turned up many times. CDR3 DNA sequence: TGTGCCAGCAGTGCCCAGGGAGGGTACTCTGGAAACACCATATATTTT. The encoded protein is CASSAQGGYSGNTIYF. The chain is built from TRBV6-1 and TRBJ1-3; perhaps TRBD1 as D (5 bases). This CDR3 has 16 residues. Germline-derived CDR1 and CDR2 are MNHNS and SASEGT. The V end lost 4 bases, the J end lost 0 bases, and 13 bases lay between the germline ends.

CDR3 protein: CASSLGAGGIETQYF. The CDR3 bases are TGTGCCAGCAGCTTAGGGGCAGGGGGCATCGAGACCCAGTACTTC. The chain joins TRBV11-2 to TRBJ2-5; 8 positions match TRBD1. The junction had 6 bases not matched to a gene; V was cut back by 1 base and J by 5 bases. Germline lookup yields CDR1 SGHAT and CDR2 FQNNGV. The CDR3 is made up of 15 amino acids.

Points on this clonotype: Since no conserved phenylalanine or tryptophan closes the CDR3, a read error is the likely cause. The V gene is TRBV14, the J gene TRBJ2-1; D not resolved. V lost 1 base and J lost 8, with 9 bases in between. Germline V CDR1 and CDR2: SGHDN, FVKESK. The CDR3 loop spans 13 amino acids. The CDR3 reads CASSQGWWDEQFS. In nucleotides, the CDR3 is TGTGCCAGCAGCCAAGGCTGGTGGGATGAGCAGTTCTCC.

As to this clonotype: This may arise from a read error, as a much more abundant clone is one base away. The V and J genes are TRBV20-1 and TRBJ1-5; 11 bases map to TRBD1. Per the germline V gene, CDR1 is DFQATT and CDR2 is SNEGSKA (reference sequence). The CDR3 has 14 residues. V dropped 6 bases and J dropped 9; count of bases not matched to a gene: 10. The CDR3 nucleotides read TGCAGTGCCTCTCAGGGGACAGGGGGACCGCCCCAGCATTTT. It encodes CSASQGTGGPPQHF.

This clonotype occurred a few times. As DNA, the CDR3 is TGTGCCAGCTCACCCCCTGGCGTGAGGAGGACAGATACGCAGTATTTT. It encodes CASSPPGVRRTDTQYF. The rearrangement uses TRBV18 and TRBJ2-3; tentatively, D is TRBD2 (5 bases). V shed 3 bases and J shed 3 bases, with 16 bases lying between them. The CDR3 is made up of 16 amino acids. Germline CDR1 KGHSH, CDR2 LQKENI.

This clonotype was detected many times. J is TRBJ1-2 and V is TRBV3-1; D gene uncertain. Deletions cut 2 bases from V and 3 bases from J, with 7 bases between. This CDR3 spans 13 amino acids. Germline lookup yields CDR1 LGHDT and CDR2 YNNKEL (reference sequence). The CDR3 sequence: CASSQRTYYGYTF. Written as DNA, the CDR3 is TGTGCCAGCAGCCAAAGGACCTACTATGGCTACACCTTC.

Concerning this clonotype itself: The junction does not match germline at one end; this may be a read error. The chain employs TRBV6-5 and TRBJ2-3; tentative D call: TRBD2 (6 bases). Per germline, CDR1 MNHEY and CDR2 SVGAGI. The CDR3 loop spans 15 amino acids. In nucleotides, the CDR3 is TGTGCCAGCAGTCACTCGATGGGGCGGGGAGATACGCAGTATTTT. This sequence encodes CASSHSMGRGDTQYF.

CDR3 sequence reads: CASSQDSTGRLGYTF. The CDR3 DNA reads TGCGCCAGCAGCCAAGATTCGACAGGGCGGCTTGGCTACACCTTC. V usage is TRBV4-1 and J usage is TRBJ1-2, with 7 positions matching TRBD1. CDR3 length: 15 residues. Germline CDR1 MGHRA, CDR2 YSYEKL. V lost 0 bases, J lost 7 bases, and 8 bases stayed unmatched.

The chain combines TRBV5-5 with TRBJ2-3, with a weak D call TRBD2 (5 bases). V was pared by 6 bases and J by 1 base, with 12 bases between. Germline values: CDR1 SGHKS, CDR2 YYEKEE (reference sequence). The CDR3 extends over 14 amino acids. The CDR3 reads CASTRGSGTDTQYF. The CDR3 DNA follows: TGTGCCAGCACGAGAGGGTCGGGCACAGATACGCAGTATTTT.

This clonotype appeared many times. The J gene is TRBJ2-3, the V gene TRBV2, with 7 bases lining up with TRBD2. The CDR3 sequence is 14 residues long. Germline trimming cut 8 bases from V and 0 bases from J; bases unmatched to any gene: 5. Per germline, CDR1 SNHLY and CDR2 FYNNEI. The CDR3 spells CASRVAGSTDTQYF. The CDR3 bases are TGTGCCAGCCGTGTAGCGGGTAGCACAGATACGCAGTATTTT.

This CDR3 is CASSGYPGQGSMANYGYTF. CDR3 in DNA: TGTGCCAGCAGTGGCTACCCGGGACAGGGCTCTATGGCTAACTATGGCTACACCTTC. The V and J genes are TRBV2 and TRBJ1-2; 9 bases fit TRBD1. Germline CDR1 reads SNHLY; CDR2 reads FYNNEI. The CDR3 has 19 amino acids. J gave up 0 bases and V 4 bases, and 15 bases lay outside the gene matches.